One and the same sample provided the 23 T cell receptor beta chains below, sequenced in a study of HIV-infected patients and healthy controls. TCRdb reanalysed the 5' RACE reads using MiXCR and keeps one entry per CDR3 protein. In the table there are about 18,000 distinct CDR3 sequences, around 15% of which are singletons. Sequenced input: CD8+ T cells from blood. The receptors were sampled from a human donor in good health.

This chain uses TRBV19 with TRBJ2-3; TRBD2 matches 10 bases. The CDR3 is made up of 14 amino acids. Germline lookup yields CDR1 LNHDA and CDR2 SQIVND (reference sequence). V was clipped by 7 bases and J by 4 bases; unmatched bases: 5. The CDR3, as DNA: TGTGCCAGTAAAAGCGGGGGGGCCCCAGATACGCAGTATTTT. Translated, it gives CASKSGGAPDTQYF.

This clonotype was detected many times. This chain connects TRBV7-9 to TRBJ2-1; 7 nucleotides agree with TRBD2. Trimming at V came to 5 bases and at J to 3 bases, leaving 7 bases not matched to a gene. The length of the CDR3 is 15 residues. Germline CDR1 reads SEHNR; CDR2 reads FQNEAQ (reference sequence). In DNA, the CDR3 is TGTGCCAGCAGCACCAGCGGGGTTCTCTACAATGAGCAGTTCTTC. Residues: CASSTSGVLYNEQFF. Complete variable domain (other parts from reference TRBV7-9 and TRBJ2-1): DTGVSQNPRHKITKRGQNVTFRCDPISEHNRLYWYRQTLGQGPEFLTYFQNEAQLEKSRLLSDRFSAERPKGSFSTLEIQRTEQGDSAMYLCASSTSGVLYNEQFFGPGTRLTVL.

This clonotype appeared many times. The V gene is TRBV7-6, the J gene TRBJ2-1; a possible D gene is TRBD2 (6 bases). The germline CDR1 and CDR2 sequences are SGHVS and FNYEAQ. V dropped 7 bases and J dropped 8 bases, with 21 bases sitting between them. The CDR3 sequence is 15 residues long. The CDR3 protein is CASTPGTGVVDEQFF. The CDR3, as DNA: TGTGCCAGCACCCCGGGGACGGGGGTTGTCGATGAGCAGTTCTTC.

This clonotype was counted ten times or more. V usage is TRBV20-1 and J usage is TRBJ1-6; D is unclear. This CDR3 has 12 residues. The germline CDR1 and CDR2 sequences are DFQATT and SNEGSKA (reference sequence). Between the trimmed V and J ends, which lost 6 bases and 7 bases, there was a span of 10 bases. The CDR3 DNA reads as TGCAGTGCAGTGGTCGGGAATTCACCCCTCCACTTT. It codes for CSAVVGNSPLHF.

The genes are TRBV14 and TRBJ1-1; D perhaps matches TRBD1 (5 bases). The germline V and J ends were trimmed by 4 bases and 3 bases, with 15 bases remaining between them. Germline V lookup: CDR1 SGHDN, CDR2 FVKESK. The CDR3 has 15 amino acids. The DNA for the CDR3 is TGTGCCAGCAGCCCCATTGACCGCAGGGACACTGAAGCTTTCTTT. The encoded protein is CASSPIDRRDTEAFF.

This clonotype was recorded many times. This chain joins TRBV7-2 and TRBJ2-7; D tentatively fits TRBD1 or TRBD2 (6 bases each). CDR1 SGHTA and CDR2 FQGNSA come from the germline V gene. The CDR3 runs 14 residues. V lost 7 bases and J 4 bases, leaving 17 bases between the germline ends. CDR3 in DNA: TGTGCCAGCACCGTCCTGGGGGGCAAGTACGAGCAGTACTTC. Translation gives CASTVLGGKYEQYF.

This clonotype turned up a few times. The genes are TRBV12-3 or TRBV12-4 and TRBJ1-3, with TRBD1 as a possible D gene (5 bases). CDR3 length equals 16 residues. Trimming stripped 6 bases from V and 4 bases from J, with 19 bases between. CDR3 protein: CASSSALGGVGNTIYF. In DNA form, the CDR3 reads TGTGCCAGCAGCTCCGCCCTCGGAGGGGTAGGAAACACCATATATTTT.

In its sample, this clonotype was seen many times. CDR3 sequence (DNA): TGTGCCAGCAGCCCCTCTAGGGAGGGTTGGAGGAGAGGCGCTGAAGCTTTCTTT. This encodes CASSPSREGWRRGAEAFF. This rearrangement joins TRBV7-8 to TRBJ1-1; D is uncertain. Germline V CDR1 and CDR2: SGHVS, FQNEAQ. V lost 5 bases, J lost 6 bases, and 28 bases lay in between. CDR3 length: 18 residues.

V usage is TRBV4-1 and J usage is TRBJ2-2; 8 bases align to TRBD2. The CDR3 covers 17 residues. The J segment lost 5 bases and the V segment lost 1 base, leaving 9 bases of the junction unmatched. CDR1 is MGHRA and CDR2 is YSYEKL in the germline V gene. CDR3 coding DNA: TGCGCCAGCAGCCAAGGGGGACGGGGGGGGATGACCGGGGAGCTGTTTTTT. Encoded protein: CASSQGGRGGMTGELFF.

This clonotype has a handful of counts. The CDR3 loop reads CASSLARNRPSDEQYF. The CDR3 DNA sequence: TGTGCCAGCAGTTTAGCACGAAACCGACCCAGCGACGAGCAGTACTTC. The chain links TRBV12-3 or TRBV12-4 to TRBJ2-7; D unresolved. V lost 0 bases and J lost 5, with 17 bases in between. The CDR3 spans 16 residues.

This clonotype was observed at least ten times. The genes are TRBV20-1 and TRBJ2-6; D is perhaps TRBD2 (6 bases). Germline-derived CDR1 and CDR2 are DFQATT and SNEGSKA (reference sequence). Trimming took 3 bases from V and 0 from J, leaving 15 bases between them. The CDR3 is made up of 17 amino acids. Written as DNA, the CDR3 is TGCAGTGCTAGTACCGGGACTTCTAGCTCTGGGGCCAACGTCCTGACTTTC. Translated: CSASTGTSSSGANVLTF.

This clonotype was seen at least ten times. The chain combines TRBV7-6 with TRBJ2-7; D might be TRBD1 or TRBD2, each matching 5 bases. With 5 bases removed from V and 0 bases from J, the gap between germline ends came to 17 bases. Germline V CDR1 and CDR2: SGHVS, FNYEAQ. The CDR3 loop spans 16 amino acids. CDR3 DNA: TGTGCCAGCAGCCCAGAGTTGTGGGGGAGCTCCTACGAGCAGTACTTC. It yields the protein CASSPELWGSSYEQYF.

This clonotype was observed at least ten times. This chain uses TRBV12-3 or TRBV12-4 with TRBJ2-1, with 9 bases aligning to TRBD1. V lost 3 bases and J lost 14; bases outside the gene matches: 8. The CDR3 consists of 13 residues. The CDR3 loop is CASSFPRGDREFF. For the CDR3, the DNA is TGTGCCAGCAGTTTTCCCCGGGGGGACAGGGAGTTCTTC.

This clonotype is medium-sized by share. This chain joins TRBV20-1 and TRBJ2-3; no clear D gene. V was pared by 5 bases and J by 2 bases, with 17 bases between. CDR3 length: 15 amino acids. CDR1 and CDR2 from the germline V gene are DFQATT and SNEGSKA (reference sequence). DNA for the CDR3: TGCAGTGCTCCGGATGTAGTTACCGACACAGATACGCAGTATTTT. Its translation is CSAPDVVTDTDTQYF.

This clonotype has a handful of counts. This chain links TRBV19 with TRBJ2-5; the match to TRBD1 covers 9 bases. Germline lookup yields CDR1 LNHDA and CDR2 SQIVND (reference sequence). The length of the CDR3 is 14 residues. Losses at the gene ends were 8 bases for V and 3 bases for J; bases not matched to a gene: 7. As DNA, the CDR3 is TGTGCCAGTTCTACGGGGGACAGGGAAGAGACCCAGTACTTC. The encoded protein is CASSTGDREETQYF.

The table lists this clonotype with a few counts. This chain uses TRBV19 with TRBJ1-5, with TRBD1 as a possible D gene (5 bases). Germline assignment: CDR1 LNHDA and CDR2 SQIVND (reference sequence). The V end lost 0 bases, the J end lost 7 bases, and 13 bases lay between the germline ends. The CDR3 covers 15 residues. CDR3 loop: CASSIDWGERQPQHF. In DNA, the CDR3 is TGTGCCAGTAGTATAGATTGGGGGGAGAGACAGCCCCAGCATTTT.

This clonotype has only a few counts. The V call is TRBV3-1, the J call TRBJ2-5; 9 bases match TRBD1. The V gene's germline CDR1 is LGHDT and CDR2 YNNKEL (reference sequence). The CDR3 runs 18 residues. V lost 0 bases and J lost 4; bases outside the gene matches: 12. In DNA form, the CDR3 reads TGTGCCAGCAGCCAAGAGCTACCCGGGACAGGGTTGGGAGAGACCCAGTACTTC. It is translated as CASSQELPGTGLGETQYF.

This clonotype was found many times. The CDR3 sequence is CASSQYRAGLDSPLHF. Written as DNA, the CDR3 is TGCGCCAGCAGCCAATATCGTGCGGGTCTGGATTCACCCCTCCACTTT. The genes are TRBV4-3 and TRBJ1-6, with D unresolved. Germline loops: CDR1 LGHNA, CDR2 YSLEER. Deletions cut 2 bases from V and 8 bases from J, with 16 bases between. The CDR3 runs 16 residues.

This clonotype has a count of ten or more. The chain couples TRBV4-3 to TRBJ2-2, with D possibly TRBD2 on 5 matching bases. V lost 1 base to trimming and J lost 5 bases, with 11 bases between them. This CDR3 spans 15 amino acids. Per germline, CDR1 LGHNA and CDR2 YSLEER. CDR3 DNA: TGCGCCAGCAGCCAAGCATTTACGGGGACCGGGGAGCTGTTTTTT. Its protein is CASSQAFTGTGELFF.

This clonotype was seen many times. The chain employs TRBV15 and TRBJ2-5, with 8 bases that match TRBD1. The CDR3 spans 20 residues. The trim removed 0 bases at V and 0 bases at J, leaving 15 bases unmatched. Germline-derived CDR1 and CDR2 are LNHNV and YYDKDF (reference sequence). The DNA of the CDR3 is TGTGCCACCAGCAGAGAGGGGGATCGGTCTCCGGGACAGGACCAAGAGACCCAGTACTTC. Translated, it gives CATSREGDRSPGQDQETQYF.

This clonotype was found many times. CDR3 nucleotides: TGTGCCAGCAGTTTGGCAGGGGGCAATCAGCCCCAGCATTTT. Translation gives CASSLAGGNQPQHF. The chain has TRBV27 and TRBJ1-5; possibly TRBD1 for D (6 bases). V was trimmed by 3 bases and J by 2 bases, leaving 8 bases between them. The germline CDR1 and CDR2 sequences are MNHEY and SMNVEV (reference sequence). CDR3 length: 14 residues.

This clonotype showed up many times. The J gene is TRBJ2-3, the V gene TRBV28; D is possibly TRBD1 (6 bases). The V end was cut by 4 bases, the J end by 1 base, with 9 bases between. CDR3 length: 14 amino acids. The germline gives CDR1 MDHEN, CDR2 SYDVKM. The CDR3 sequence is CASSSHRGTDTQYF. The CDR3 DNA sequence: TGTGCCAGCAGTTCCCACAGGGGCACAGATACGCAGTATTTT.

This clonotype showed up just a few times. This chain uses TRBV7-9 with TRBJ1-4; D remains unclear. Germline V lookup: CDR1 SEHNR, CDR2 FQNEAQ (reference sequence). Trimming removed 6 bases at V and 11 bases at J, with 16 bases between. The CDR3 spans 13 residues. The CDR3 reads CASSFPLGVKLFF. The DNA for the CDR3 is TGTGCCAGCAGTTTTCCGCTCGGAGTGAAACTGTTTTTT.